The clone carrying this T cell receptor (beta chain) was counted between two and nine times. Antigen unknown. The sample originates from a study of T cell repertoires in cytomegalovirus infection. At the level of the study: TCR beta signatures that were public indicated CMV infection and matching HLA type. Study-wide results and caveats: The cumulative frequency of public TCR beta families identified carriers of CMV plus the relevant HLA. CMV-specific TCR beta clonotypes restricted by HLA-C dominated the ex vivo response.

TCRdb ran MiXCR on the reads and lists one entry per CDR3 protein. The sample lists roughly 200,000 distinct CDR3 sequences, roughly 9.8% seen once, with about 4.6% in the top ten. Sequencing used PBMCs. The TCR was taken from a human donor in good health (CMV status not recorded). Some clones in this sample may be carry-over from other donors' samples.

The CDR3 is CAISEEGRTMNTEAFF. The CDR3 nucleotides read TGTGCCATCAGTGAGGAGGGTCGAACGATGAACACTGAAGCTTTCTTT. The chain is built from TRBV10-3 and TRBJ1-1; D remains unclear. The CDR3 consists of 16 residues. Trimming stripped 2 bases from V and 0 bases from J, with 13 bases between. The V gene's germline CDR1 is ENHRY and CDR2 SYGVKD.